These 9 T cell receptor beta chains were sequenced from one sample in a study of tumor and adjacent non-tumor tissue in lung cancer. This sample's RNA came from whole unsorted tissue. A modified ARM-PCR protocol with three rounds of nested PCR amplified TCRbeta. TCRdb reanalysed the multiplex PCR reads using MiXCR and keeps one entry per CDR3 protein. In the table there are 200,000 to 250,000 distinct CDR3 sequences, over 55% of which are singletons. Sequencing was performed on lung tumor tissue. These receptors were obtained from a man aged 55 to 70 with non-small cell lung cancer.

Details on this clonotype: Possible read error: a much larger clone is one base away. This chain uses TRBV11-3 with TRBJ2-6, with a tentative D call TRBD2 (7 bases). Germline CDR1 and CDR2: SGHNT and YENEEA. This CDR3 contains 20 residues. The CDR3 nucleotides are TGTACCAGCAGCTCCTCAATTAGGGGGGGTCCAATCTCTGGGGCCAACGTCCTGACTTTC. Its protein is CTSSSSIRGGPISGANVLTF.

In regard to this clonotype: Sequence at one end of the junction differs from germline and may be a read error. This chain links TRBV20-1 with TRBJ2-3; no clear D. The CDR3 is 15 residues long. Germline CDR1 reads DFQATT; CDR2 reads SNEGSKA (reference sequence). CDR3: CSARGAVMVSDTQFF. CDR3 sequence (DNA): TGCAGTGCTAGAGGTGCAGTTATGGTGTCAGATACGCAGTTTTTT.

In its sample, this clonotype was seen once. The rearrangement links TRBV11-1 to TRBJ2-1; 10 nucleotides line up with TRBD2. The CDR3 totals 17 residues. V shed 5 bases, J shed 7 bases, and the junction held 14 bases outside the gene matches. CDR1 SGHAT and CDR2 FQDESV come from the germline V gene (reference sequence). The CDR3 nucleotides read TGTGCCAGCAGCGAATCTTATAGCGGGGGGAGCTATAATGAGCAGTTCTTC. Translating gives CASSESYSGGSYNEQFF.

In regard to this clonotype: This sequence may be a read error, since a much larger clone differs from it by one base. The chain has TRBV6-1 and TRBJ2-7; D gene ambiguous. The CDR3 consists of 12 residues. Per germline, CDR1 MNHNS and CDR2 SASEGT. With 7 bases removed from V and 0 bases from J, the gap between germline ends came to 7 bases. Here the CDR3 DNA reads TGTGCCAGCATTGACCACTCCTACGAGCAGTACTTC. This sequence encodes CASIDHSYEQYF.

Of note for this clonotype: One base away lies a much larger clone, so this may be a sequencing read error. The chain recombines TRBV12-3 or TRBV12-4 with TRBJ1-1; a possible D gene is TRBD1 (5 bases). The CDR3 runs 13 residues. V shed 2 bases and J shed 7 bases, with 11 bases lying between them. The DNA for the CDR3 is TGTGCCAGCAGTTTATTGAGGGGCATTGAAGCTTTCTTT. The encoded protein is CASSLLRGIEAFF.

This chain links TRBV6-6 with TRBJ1-2, with D perhaps TRBD1 (6 bases). Looked up from germline, CDR1 is MNHNY and CDR2 is SVGAGI (reference sequence). Trimming took off 6 bases at V and 4 bases at J, with 12 bases between the two ends. This CDR3 spans 13 amino acids. The CDR3 DNA reads as TGTGCCAGCAGCCTGGACAGTTCCTATGGCTACACCTTC. Its protein is CASSLDSSYGYTF.

As for this clonotype: One junction end does not reproduce the germline sequence, and a read error may be involved. The chain is built from TRBV11-3 and TRBJ2-7; D is perhaps TRBD1 (6 bases). The CDR3 covers 15 residues. The germline CDR1 and CDR2 sequences are SGHNT and YENEEA. The CDR3 sequence: CASMRGGGRANEQYF. In nucleotides, the CDR3 is TGTGCCAGCATGAGAGGGGGTGGTAGGGCCAACGAACAGTACTTC.

The chain combines TRBV6-1 with TRBJ2-3, with TRBD2 as a possible D gene (5 bases). V lost 0 bases to trimming and J lost 6 bases, with 13 bases between them. From germline, CDR1 is MNHNS and CDR2 SASEGT. The CDR3 sequence is 15 residues long. CDR3 region: CASSEALRRWDTQYF. The CDR3 bases are TGTGCCAGCAGTGAAGCGCTTCGGAGGTGGGATACGCAGTATTTT.

In the case of this clonotype: The junction departs from the called germline gene at one end, perhaps through a read error. The chain joins TRBV20-1 to TRBJ1-2, with D possibly being TRBD1 (5 bases). Germline-derived CDR1 and CDR2 are DFQATT and SNEGSKA (reference sequence). The CDR3 runs to 13 residues. The CDR3 coding sequence is TGCAGTGCCTCACTAGGGGCCGCCTATGCCTACACCTTC. It translates to CSASLGAAYAYTF.